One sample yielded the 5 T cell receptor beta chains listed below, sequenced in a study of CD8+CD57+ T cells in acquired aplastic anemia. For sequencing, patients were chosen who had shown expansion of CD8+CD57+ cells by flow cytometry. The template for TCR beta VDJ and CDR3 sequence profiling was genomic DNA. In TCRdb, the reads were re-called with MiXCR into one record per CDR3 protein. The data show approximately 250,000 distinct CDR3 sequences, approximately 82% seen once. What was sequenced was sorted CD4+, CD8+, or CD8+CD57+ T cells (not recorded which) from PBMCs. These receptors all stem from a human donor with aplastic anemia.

The CDR3 bases are TGTGCCAGCAGCTTAGAGCCAGACGGGACAGCCCTTTCCTACGAGCAGTACTTC. This encodes CASSLEPDGTALSYEQYF. The chain employs TRBV7-8 and TRBJ2-7, with 7 bases matching TRBD1. The junction had 13 bases not matched to a gene; V was cut back by 1 base and J by 1 base. There are 18 residues in the CDR3. Germline lookup yields CDR1 SGHVS and CDR2 FQNEAQ.

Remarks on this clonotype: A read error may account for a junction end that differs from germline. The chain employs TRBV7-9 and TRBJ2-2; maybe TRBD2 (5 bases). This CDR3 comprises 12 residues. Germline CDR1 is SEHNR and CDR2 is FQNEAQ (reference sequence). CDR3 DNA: TGTGCCAGCAGCTTAGTACCCGGGGAGACGTTGTTT. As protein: CASSLVPGETLF.

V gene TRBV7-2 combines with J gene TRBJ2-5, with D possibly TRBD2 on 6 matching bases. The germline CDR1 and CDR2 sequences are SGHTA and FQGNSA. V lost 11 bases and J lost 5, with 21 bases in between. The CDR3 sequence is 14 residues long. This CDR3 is CAYGVAAYPETQYF. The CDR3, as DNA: TGTGCCTACGGGGTAGCGGCGTATCCCGAGACCCAGTACTTC.

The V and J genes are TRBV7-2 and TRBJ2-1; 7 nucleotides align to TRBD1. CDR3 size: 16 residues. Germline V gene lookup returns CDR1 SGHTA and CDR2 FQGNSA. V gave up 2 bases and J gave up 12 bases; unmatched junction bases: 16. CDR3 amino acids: CASSLLVGGLTDTQFF. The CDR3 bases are TGTGCCAGCAGCTTACTGGTAGGGGGCCTCACAGATACGCAGTTCTTC. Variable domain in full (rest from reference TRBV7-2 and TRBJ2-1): GAGVSQSPSNKVTEKGKDVELRCDPISGHTALYWYRQSLGQGLEFLIYFQGNSAPDKSGLPSDRFSAERTGGSVSTLTIQRTQQEDSAVYLCASSLLVGGLTDTQFFGPGTRLTVL.

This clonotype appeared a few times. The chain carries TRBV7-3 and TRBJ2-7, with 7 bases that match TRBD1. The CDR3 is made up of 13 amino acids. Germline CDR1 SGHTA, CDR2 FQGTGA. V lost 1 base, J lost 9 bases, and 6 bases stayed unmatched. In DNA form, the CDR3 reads TGTGCCAGCAGCTTAAAGGGGGACAGAAGGCAGTACTTC. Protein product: CASSLKGDRRQYF.